One sample yielded the 8 T cell receptor beta chains listed below, sequenced in a study of shared T cell receptors in the human thymus. Measured with immunoSEQ multiplex PCR; TCRdb has only the in-frame clones, and not every one. Of roughly 700,000 clones listed, 88% are singletons. This same sample was also taken into another study, of human thymus T cells.

Sequencing was done on a sample of thymocytes. The source is a boy under two years old with a congenital heart defect.

The rearrangement joins TRBV27 to TRBJ1-1; 7 nucleotides match TRBD1. The germline V gene has CDR1 MNHEY and CDR2 SMNVEV (reference sequence). The ends lost 5 bases at V and 2 bases at J; junction bases unmatched: 2. The CDR3 has 13 amino acids. This CDR3 reads CASSTGENTEAFF. Here the CDR3 DNA reads TGTGCCAGCAGTACAGGGGAAAACACTGAAGCTTTCTTT.

The gene calls are TRBV19 and TRBJ1-5, with 9 bases identical to TRBD1. Per germline, CDR1 LNHDA and CDR2 SQIVND (reference sequence). This CDR3 contains 15 residues. V lost 0 bases to trimming and J lost 9 bases; unmatched junction nucleotides: 6. The CDR3 DNA reads as TGTGCCAGTAGTATAGAGGGACAGGGACAAAGGCCCCAGCATTTT. Its protein is CASSIEGQGQRPQHF.

The V gene is TRBV5-1, the J gene TRBJ2-1, with 9 bases that match TRBD2. Germline V gene data show CDR1 as SGHRS and CDR2 as YFSETQ. The CDR3 is 15 residues long. Trimming took 0 bases from V and 9 from J; bases not matched to a gene: 7. The CDR3 nucleotides read TGCGCCAGCAGCTTGGAGGCTAGCGGGACGGGTGAGCAGTTCTTC. Translating it yields CASSLEASGTGEQFF.

The V gene is TRBV7-3, the J gene TRBJ2-7; TRBD2 matches at 10 bases. Germline trimming cut 3 bases from V and 5 bases from J; bases unmatched to any gene: 7. CDR1 is SGHTA and CDR2 is FQGTGA in the germline V gene. The CDR3 is made up of 15 amino acids. CDR3 region: CASSFALAGLDEQYF. The CDR3 nucleotides read TGTGCCAGCAGCTTCGCACTAGCGGGACTGGACGAGCAGTACTTC.

V and J are TRBV7-9 and TRBJ2-2; the match to TRBD1 covers 9 bases. The CDR3 is made up of 17 amino acids. V lost 3 bases to trimming and J lost 3 bases; unmatched junction nucleotides: 8. Germline V gene data show CDR1 as SEHNR and CDR2 as FQNEAQ (reference sequence). CDR3 DNA sequence: TGTGCCAGCAGCTTCCGGGACAGGGCGGGAGACACCGGGGAGCTGTTTTTT. The encoded protein is CASSFRDRAGDTGELFF.

The chain is built from TRBV9 and TRBJ2-7; 7 bases align to TRBD1. The CDR3 spans 14 residues. Germline-derived CDR1 and CDR2 are SGDLS and YYNGEE. J gave up 3 bases and V 4 bases, and 7 bases lay outside the gene matches. Here the CDR3 reads CASSFRDRGYEQYF. DNA of the CDR3: TGTGCCAGCAGCTTCCGGGACAGAGGCTACGAGCAGTACTTC. Using reference TRBV9 and TRBJ2-7 for the parts outside the CDR3, the full variable domain is DSGVTQTPKHLITATGQRVTLRCSPRSGDLSVYWYQQSLDQGLQFLIQYYNGEERAKGNILERFSAQQFPDLHSELNLSSLELGDSALYFCASSFRDRGYEQYFGPGTRLTVT.

This chain links TRBV27 with TRBJ1-2, with 10 bases matching TRBD1. The germline V gene has CDR1 MNHEY and CDR2 SMNVEV (reference sequence). The CDR3 is 15 residues long. With V trimmed by 6 bases and J by 1 base, 5 bases remained unmatched. CDR3 amino acids: CASSSRTGGNYGYTF. The CDR3 coding sequence is TGTGCCAGCAGCTCACGGACAGGGGGTAACTATGGCTACACCTTC.

The chain uses TRBV11-3 and TRBJ2-2; 7 bases match TRBD1. From germline, CDR1 is SGHNT and CDR2 YENEEA. The CDR3 consists of 17 residues. The junction had 12 bases not matched to a gene; V was cut back by 5 bases and J by 3 bases. The CDR3 here is CASSPGQWQGDTGELFF. The CDR3 DNA reads as TGTGCCAGCAGCCCCGGGCAGTGGCAGGGGGACACCGGGGAGCTGTTTTTT. Looking up the rest from reference TRBV11-3 and TRBJ2-2 gives the full variable domain: EAGVVQSPRYKIIEKKQPVAFWCNPISGHNTLYWYLQNLGQGPELLIRYENEEAVDDSQLPKDRFSAERLKGVDSTLKIQPAELGDSAVYLCASSPGQWQGDTGELFFGEGSRLTVL.